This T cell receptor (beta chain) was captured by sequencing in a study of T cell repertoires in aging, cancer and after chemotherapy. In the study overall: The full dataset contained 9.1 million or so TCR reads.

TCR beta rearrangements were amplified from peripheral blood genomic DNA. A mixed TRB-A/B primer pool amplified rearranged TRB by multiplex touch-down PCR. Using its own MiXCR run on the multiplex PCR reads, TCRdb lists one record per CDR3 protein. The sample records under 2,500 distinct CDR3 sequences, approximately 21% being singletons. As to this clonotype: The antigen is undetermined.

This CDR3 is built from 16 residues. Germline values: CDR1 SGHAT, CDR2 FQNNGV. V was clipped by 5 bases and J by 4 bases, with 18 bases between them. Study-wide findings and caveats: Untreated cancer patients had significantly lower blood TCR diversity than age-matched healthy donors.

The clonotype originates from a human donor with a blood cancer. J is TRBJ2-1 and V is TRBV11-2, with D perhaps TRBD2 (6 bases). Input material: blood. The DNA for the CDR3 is TGTGCCAGCAGCACCCCACGACTAGTGGGATACAATGAGCAGTTCTTC. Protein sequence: CASSTPRLVGYNEQFF.